Below are 19 T cell receptor beta chains sequenced from a single sample in a study of blood T cell repertoires in COVID-19. TCRdb's table, derived via immunoSEQ multiplex PCR, lists solely in-frame clones and lacks some. The repertoire holds a few hundred thousand clones, around 84% seen once, with 4.5% to 6% in the top ten. Sequencing was carried out using peripheral blood. The receptors were gathered from a woman aged 60 to 75 who had recovered from COVID-19.

V is TRBV5-1 and J is TRBJ2-1; 8 bases are shared with TRBD1. The CDR3 has 14 residues. Germline CDR1 SGHRS, CDR2 YFSETQ. With 5 bases clipped from V and 4 bases from J, the junction kept 5 bases outside the gene matches. The CDR3 sequence is CASRLTGAYNEQFF. The CDR3 nucleotides read TGCGCCAGCAGGTTGACAGGGGCTTACAATGAGCAGTTCTTC.

V is TRBV6-5 and J is TRBJ2-7; a possible D gene is TRBD1 (6 bases). The V gene's germline CDR1 is MNHEY and CDR2 SVGAGI. V lost 6 bases, J lost 1 base, and 10 bases lay in between. This CDR3 comprises 13 residues. The CDR3 loop reads CASSRDTSYEQYF. As DNA, the CDR3 is TGTGCCAGCAGCCGGGACACATCCTACGAGCAGTACTTC.

The gene calls are TRBV4-2 and TRBJ1-1; D gene ambiguous. V shed 4 bases and J shed 3 bases, with 12 bases lying between them. This CDR3 has 14 residues. From germline, CDR1 is LGHNA and CDR2 YNFKEQ. CDR3 protein: CASSPQTGDTEAFF. The CDR3 DNA follows: TGTGCCAGCAGCCCCCAGACCGGGGACACTGAAGCTTTCTTT.

This chain uses TRBV6-4 with TRBJ1-6, with TRBD1 identical over 9 bases. The V segment lost 6 bases and the J segment 8 bases; nucleotides outside the gene matches: 11. Germline V gene sequence: CDR1 MRHNA, CDR2 SNTAGT. The CDR3 consists of 16 residues. DNA of the CDR3: TGTGCCAGCAGAAGAACAGGGGGCGCGGAAGATTCACCCCTCCACTTT. Protein sequence: CASRRTGGAEDSPLHF.

J is TRBJ1-5 and V is TRBV2; D is uncertain. V was shortened by 5 bases and J by 1 base, with 12 bases between the two germline ends. The germline gives CDR1 SNHLY, CDR2 FYNNEI. This CDR3 is 15 amino acids long. CDR3: CASSRVRVSNQPQHF. DNA of the CDR3: TGTGCCAGCAGTCGGGTGAGGGTAAGCAATCAGCCCCAGCATTTT.

This clone was found a few times. The genes are TRBV5-1 and TRBJ2-1; 7 bases are a match to TRBD2. Unmatched junction bases numbered 8, after V lost 4 bases and J lost 7 bases. This CDR3 has 14 amino acids. In germline, CDR1 is SGHRS, CDR2 YFSETQ. The CDR3 DNA reads as TGCGCCAGCAGCAAGGGAGGGACGGGGAATGAGCAGTTCTTC. This gives the protein CASSKGGTGNEQFF. The full variable domain, in which reference TRBV5-1 and TRBJ2-1 provide the parts outside the CDR3, is KAGVTQTPRYLIKTRGQQVTLSCSPISGHRSVSWYQQTPGQGLQFLFEYFSETQRNKGNFPGRFSGRQFSNSRSEMNVSTLELGDSALYLCASSKGGTGNEQFFGPGTRLTVL.

The rearrangement joins TRBV14 to TRBJ2-5; 12 nucleotides agree with TRBD2. CDR3 length: 17 amino acids. Germline loops: CDR1 SGHDN, CDR2 FVKESK. The trim removed 1 base at V and 5 bases at J, leaving 8 bases unmatched. The CDR3 is CASSQVLLAGGLETQYF. The CDR3 DNA reads TGTGCCAGCAGCCAAGTCCTGCTAGCGGGAGGGTTGGAGACCCAGTACTTC.

V is TRBV2 and J is TRBJ1-5; 8 positions agree with TRBD1. Germline V gene lookup returns CDR1 SNHLY and CDR2 FYNNEI. Germline trimming cut 6 bases from V and 0 bases from J; bases unmatched to any gene: 4. The CDR3 is 15 residues long. The CDR3 DNA reads TGTGCCAGCAGGGAACAGGGGGTTAGCAATCAGCCCCAGCATTTT. It translates to CASREQGVSNQPQHF.

The CDR3 DNA reads TGTGCCAGTAGTAATAGACTAGCGGGTCCCCTAGCCAAAAACATTCAGTACTTC. The encoded protein is CASSNRLAGPLAKNIQYF. The V call is TRBV19, the J call TRBJ2-4; 10 bases line up with TRBD2. Trimming removed 4 bases from V and 0 bases from J; junction bases left unmatched: 9. Germline CDR1 is LNHDA and CDR2 is SQIVND (reference sequence). The CDR3 covers 18 residues.

This chain joins TRBV5-4 and TRBJ2-5, with 7 positions matching TRBD2. Germline-derived CDR1 and CDR2 are SGHNT and YYREEE (reference sequence). The CDR3 is made up of 14 amino acids. V lost 2 bases and J lost 3; bases outside the gene matches: 4. DNA for the CDR3: TGTGCCAGCAGCTTTCCGGGACTAAAAGAGACCCAGTACTTC. As protein: CASSFPGLKETQYF.

This clone was seen a single time. The rearrangement joins TRBV2 to TRBJ1-3; TRBD1 matches at 7 bases. CDR1 is SNHLY and CDR2 is FYNNEI in the germline V gene. The CDR3 length is 15 residues. V gave up 6 bases and J gave up 3 bases; unmatched junction bases: 8. DNA for the CDR3: TGTGCCAGCAGCCTTGACAGGGTGGGTGGAAACACCATATATTTT. It yields the protein CASSLDRVGGNTIYF.

The genes are TRBV19 and TRBJ2-7; D ambiguous. This CDR3 is built from 14 residues. V gave up 1 base and J gave up 3 bases, with 10 bases separating them. From germline, CDR1 is LNHDA and CDR2 SQIVND (reference sequence). This CDR3 reads CASSIGHLDYEQYF. In nucleotides, the CDR3 is TGTGCCAGTAGTATAGGGCACCTAGACTACGAGCAGTACTTC. Combining the CDR3 with reference TRBV19 and TRBJ2-7 gives the whole variable domain DGGITQSPKYLFRKEGQNVTLSCEQNLNHDAMYWYRQDPGQGLRLIYYSQIVNDFQKGDIAEGYSVSREKKESFPLTVTSAQKNPTAFYLCASSIGHLDYEQYFGPGTRLTVT.

The gene calls are TRBV27 and TRBJ1-1, with 9 bases aligning to TRBD1. Germline-derived CDR1 and CDR2 are MNHEY and SMNVEV (reference sequence). The V gene end was trimmed by 5 bases and the J gene end by 3 bases; junction bases not matched to a gene: 4. The CDR3 has 14 residues. The chain's CDR3 is CASSPQGADTEAFF. Written as DNA, the CDR3 is TGTGCCAGCAGTCCACAGGGGGCGGACACTGAAGCTTTCTTT.

V gene TRBV6-5 combines with J gene TRBJ2-7; TRBD2 is a possible D gene (5 bases). The V gene lost 6 bases and the J gene lost 6 bases, with 21 bases spanning the gap. Germline V gives CDR1 MNHEY, CDR2 SVGAGI. CDR3 size: 15 residues. CDR3 sequence (DNA): TGTGCCAGCAGCCAGGACTGGGATCTATCGGGCGAGCAGTACTTC. Protein sequence: CASSQDWDLSGEQYF.

The chain uses TRBV14 and TRBJ2-1; weak D call: TRBD2 (5 bases). The CDR3 covers 16 residues. Trimming removed 1 base at V and 7 bases at J, with 17 bases between. Germline lookup yields CDR1 SGHDN and CDR2 FVKESK. For the CDR3, the DNA is TGTGCCAGCAGCCAAGGCGGGCGGGCGCTAGTGAATGAGCAGTTCTTC. Protein sequence: CASSQGGRALVNEQFF.

This clone appeared a few times. CDR3: CASSYSTSGGEQYF. The CDR3 region has the DNA TGTGCCAGCAGTTACTCGACTAGCGGGGGCGAGCAGTACTTC. The chain uses TRBV6-2 or TRBV6-3 and TRBJ2-7; 12 nucleotides match TRBD2. This CDR3 contains 14 residues. V lost 0 bases to trimming and J lost 6 bases; unmatched junction nucleotides: 0. Germline CDR1 reads MNHEY; CDR2 reads SVGEGT.

This clone showed up just once. The rearrangement uses TRBV18 and TRBJ2-7, with 10 nucleotides matching TRBD2. The CDR3 loop spans 15 amino acids. V shed 0 bases and J 6 bases; nucleotides not matched to a gene: 5. The V gene's germline CDR1 is KGHSH and CDR2 LQKENI. CDR3 nucleotides: TGTGCCAGCTCACCACCGGGGGTAGCGGGGGGCGAGCAGTACTTC. It specifies CASSPPGVAGGEQYF.

The chain employs TRBV5-4 and TRBJ2-7, with TRBD2 identical over 11 bases. The CDR3 loop spans 15 amino acids. The germline V gene encodes CDR1 SGHNT and CDR2 YYREEE (reference sequence). Trimming cost V 4 bases and J 5 bases; bases outside gene matches: 8. CDR3 sequence reads: CASSTPSGGLNEQYF. CDR3 coding DNA: TGTGCCAGCAGCACACCTAGCGGGGGGCTCAACGAGCAGTACTTC.

This chain uses TRBV14 with TRBJ2-3; tentative D call: TRBD2 (5 bases). V lost 6 bases to trimming and J lost 1 base, with 17 bases between them. The CDR3 extends over 16 amino acids. Germline loops: CDR1 SGHDN, CDR2 FVKESK. The CDR3 DNA sequence: TGTGCCAGCAGTCCCGGAGCGGTTTTAGGCACAGATACGCAGTATTTT. As protein: CASSPGAVLGTDTQYF.